The clone carrying this TCR beta chain has just a few counts. As yet, its antigen is unknown. Cells sorted by CD45RO/CCR7/CD25/CD127/CD95/CD27 comprised CD4+ naive, central memory, regulatory and stem cell-like memory cells. Since all of the isolated RNA was reverse transcribed, expressed TCRB transcripts were what got sequenced. The study sequenced naive, central memory and regulatory T cell samples to an average of roughly 4 million reads. Clones were read by immunoSEQ multiplex PCR, and TCRdb kept only the in-frame ones, dropping some. The sample has around 300,000 clones, under 8.5% seen once. The data belong to a study of beta chain features in type 1 diabetes. Findings and limits, study-wide: It was not settled here whether HLA type affects TCRB rearrangement. The study found moderately but significantly shorter TCRB CDR3s in all four CD4+ subsets of Type 1 diabetes patients.

Sequenced input: central memory CD4+ T cells from blood. The TCR comes from a woman in her late teens or twenties in good health.

CDR3 DNA sequence: TGTGCCTGGAATAGGAGACAGGGTGATGAAAAACTGTTTTTT. Translating gives CAWNRRQGDEKLFF. V usage is TRBV30 and J usage is TRBJ1-4; the match to TRBD1 covers 7 bases. Germline V gives CDR1 GTSNPN, CDR2 SVGIG (reference sequence). The CDR3 sequence is 14 residues long. V was clipped by 4 bases and J by 6 bases; unmatched bases: 8. The complete variable domain, with remaining parts taken from reference TRBV30 and TRBJ1-4, reads SQTIHQWPATLVQPVGSPLSLECTVEGTSNPNLYWYRQAAGRGLQLLFYSVGIGQISSEVPQNLSASRPQDRQFILSSKKLLLSDSGFYLCAWNRRQGDEKLFFGSGTQLSVL.